What follows is one T cell receptor beta chain and its context. Antigen: not known. This specimen comes from a study of T cells in Graves' hyperthyroidism and ophthalmopathy. The study, taken as a whole, reports: Blood also carried most thyroid clonotypes expanded above 0.001.

Hyperthyroidism patients were newly diagnosed, had disease duration under 2 months, and were aged 18 to 65 years. Patients were excluded because of uncontrolled infection, other autoimmune disease, pregnancy or lactation. Clinicians diagnosed patients from clinical symptoms, serum thyroxine and TRAb, thyroid ultrasound and orbital computed tomography. Amplification yielded TCR beta CDR3 regions, with RNA transcripts as the source. During a first-round RT-PCR of the TCR CDR3, the HTBI primer set was used. TCRdb re-analysed the multiplex PCR reads in MiXCR, keeping a single row per CDR3 protein. This sample carries 650,000 to 750,000 distinct CDR3 sequences, around 15% of them seen once, and the ten largest clones take more than 8.5%. The CDR3 has 19 residues. V shed 5 bases, J shed 3 bases, and the junction held 17 bases outside the gene matches. Germline V gives CDR1 MNHEY, CDR2 SVGEGT.

The TCR originated in a woman between 18 and 30 years old with Graves' hyperthyroidism. Input material: blood. The chain links TRBV6-2 or TRBV6-3 to TRBJ2-2, with 8 bases that match TRBD1. The CDR3 sequence is CASSRGISTGVIYTGELFF. The CDR3 nucleotides read TGTGCCAGCAGTCGGGGCATTTCGACAGGGGTGATATACACCGGGGAGCTGTTTTTT.